Listed here is a single T cell receptor (beta chain). Other DNA sequences within the sample encode an identical CDR3. The sample comes from a study of technical replicates of blood from a handful of donors. The data were produced by immunoSEQ multiplex PCR, yet TCRdb's version contains in-frame clones alone and is incomplete. The sample holds tens of thousands of clones, around 90% seen once. The ends were cut back, 0 bases at V and 1 base at J, with 4 bases in the middle. The CDR3 has 13 amino acids. Germline CDR1 reads SGHKS; CDR2 reads YYEKEE (reference sequence). The rearrangement uses TRBV5-5 and TRBJ1-1; D unresolved. What was sequenced was T cells isolated from PBMCs. The sequence came from a human donor in good health. CDR3 DNA sequence: TGTGCCAGCAGCTTGGCGGGGAACACTGAAGCTTTCTTT. The encoded protein is CASSLAGNTEAFF.